The 8 T cell receptor beta chains listed next were all sequenced from one sample in a study of T cell responses to AZD1222 COVID-19 vaccine (dated by TCRdb to the early 2020s). The intended sense of this specimen's time point label: about 28 days (+/-7) after the second vaccine dose. According to the study, the label for this sample's treatment or condition signals: meningococcal conjugate vaccine given as trial control. Library prep was done by the immunoSEQ multiplex PCR assay. Here the immuneACCESS table is served through TCRdb, limited to in-frame sequences with V and J called. Missing clones are a known gap in these copies; in checked studies unresolved V genes cover under half, and the rest lacks a known reason. A total of more than 100,000 clones appear in this sample, about 82% of them only once. The ten largest clonotypes hold around 7.9% of the sample. Sequences were derived from peripheral blood, sampled 28 days after the second dose of the MenACWY control vaccine. Receptors were obtained from an adult who received the MenACWY meningococcal vaccine as a control.

The chain links TRBV5-1 to TRBJ2-7; tentative D call: TRBD1 (5 bases). Germline V lookup: CDR1 SGHRS, CDR2 YFSETQ. The CDR3 length is 14 residues. V lost 1 base to trimming and J lost 6 bases, with 14 bases between them. The CDR3: CASSLQGQGAEQYV. Written as DNA, the CDR3 is TGCGCCAGCAGCTTGCAAGGCCAAGGGGCCGAGCAGTACGTC.

This chain uses TRBV7-6 with TRBJ2-5, with D possibly being TRBD1 (6 bases). Germline CDR1 and CDR2: SGHVS and FNYEAQ. V was shortened by 1 base and J by 5 bases, with 20 bases between the two germline ends. The CDR3 has 17 residues. DNA of the CDR3: TGTGCCAGCAGCTTAGAAGGGTCAGGGGTCCCGGGGGAGACCCAGTACTTC. Translation gives CASSLEGSGVPGETQYF. Full variable domain (remainder filled in from reference TRBV7-6 and TRBJ2-5): GAGVSQSPRYKVTKRGQDVALRCDPISGHVSLYWYRQALGQGPEFLTYFNYEAQQDKSGLPNDRFSAERPEGSISTLTIQRTEQRDSAMYRCASSLEGSGVPGETQYFGPGTRLLVL.

This clone was recorded only once. The chain carries TRBV15 and TRBJ1-2, with D maybe TRBD1 (5 bases). Germline CDR1 is LNHNV and CDR2 is YYDKDF (reference sequence). The germline V and J ends were trimmed by 3 bases and 2 bases, with 16 bases remaining between them. CDR3 length: 16 residues. The CDR3 region is CATSRGVEDSNYGYTF. The CDR3, as DNA: TGTGCCACCAGCAGGGGAGTCGAAGACAGCAACTATGGCTACACCTTC.

The gene calls are TRBV18 and TRBJ2-7; TRBD1 matches 9 bases. This CDR3 comprises 15 residues. In germline, CDR1 is KGHSH, CDR2 LQKENI. The V gene end was trimmed by 2 bases and the J gene end by 2 bases; junction bases not matched to a gene: 4. The CDR3 DNA reads TGTGCCAGCTCACCATGGACAGGGGCTCCCTACGAGCAGTACTTC. Amino acids: CASSPWTGAPYEQYF.

The rearrangement joins TRBV5-4 to TRBJ1-1; perhaps TRBD1 as D (5 bases). This CDR3 region has 16 residues. V dropped 6 bases and J dropped 0 bases, with 18 bases sitting between them. The V gene's germline CDR1 is SGHNT and CDR2 YYREEE (reference sequence). The CDR3 DNA follows: TGTGCCAGCACCCCTGTTCGAGGGGCGGTGAACACTGAAGCTTTCTTT. Translated, it gives CASTPVRGAVNTEAFF.

The chain recombines TRBV7-2 with TRBJ1-4, with D possibly TRBD1 on 6 matching bases. CDR3 length equals 15 residues. Deletions cut 5 bases from V and 5 bases from J, with 15 bases between. Looked up from germline, CDR1 is SGHTA and CDR2 is FQGNSA. Written as DNA, the CDR3 is TGTGCCAGCAGCGCGTTGGGCAGGGGAAATGAAAAACTGTTTTTT. Amino acids: CASSALGRGNEKLFF.

This clone has a single count. The CDR3 region has the DNA TGTGCCAGCCTACACAGCGGGAAGGAGGGTGAGCAGTTCTTC. This sequence encodes CASLHSGKEGEQFF. The chain has TRBV6-6 and TRBJ2-1; 7 bases match TRBD2. Germline V gene lookup returns CDR1 MNHNY and CDR2 SVGAGI (reference sequence). CDR3 size: 14 residues. Trimming at V came to 8 bases and at J to 9 bases, leaving 13 bases not matched to a gene.

This clone has just one count. The rearrangement uses TRBV5-4 and TRBJ1-6, with a possible D match to TRBD1 (6 bases). Germline CDR1 reads SGHNT; CDR2 reads YYREEE (reference sequence). V lost 0 bases to trimming and J lost 10 bases, with 14 bases between them. The CDR3 loop spans 15 amino acids. The CDR3 coding sequence is TGTGCCAGCAGCTTGGCCTCGGGGGGCTGGTCACCCCTCCACTTT. It encodes CASSLASGGWSPLHF.